These 27 T cell receptor beta chains were sequenced from one sample in a study of blood T cell repertoires in COVID-19. Sequencing used immunoSEQ multiplex PCR; TCRdb keeps in-frame clones, though not all of them. The table lists a few hundred thousand clones, approximately 85% of them singletons. The sample was PBMCs or T cells enriched from blood (not recorded which). The origin of the receptors is a woman between 25 and 40 years old who had recovered from COVID-19.

J is TRBJ1-1 and V is TRBV29-1, with D maybe TRBD1 (5 bases). Trimming shortened V by 8 bases and J by 0 bases, and 19 bases separated the two germline ends. This CDR3 comprises 15 residues. Looked up from germline, CDR1 is SQVTM and CDR2 is ANQGSEA. The CDR3: CSREGSCFMNTEAFF. The CDR3 nucleotides are TGCAGCCGGGAGGGGAGTTGCTTTATGAACACTGAAGCTTTCTTT.

The chain has TRBV24-1 and TRBJ1-2; no reliable D call. The CDR3 consists of 12 residues. Trimming left V 4 bases short and J 4 bases short, with 6 bases between. The germline CDR1 and CDR2 sequences are KGHDR and SFDVKD. The CDR3 is CATSDHTYGYTF. CDR3 bases: TGTGCCACCAGTGACCACACCTATGGCTACACCTTC.

The rearrangement joins TRBV7-9 to TRBJ2-7, with D tentatively TRBD2 (6 bases). This CDR3 has 16 residues. From germline, CDR1 is SEHNR and CDR2 FQNEAQ (reference sequence). The V gene lost 1 base and the J gene lost 3 bases, with 16 bases spanning the gap. The CDR3 loop is CASSLGKGRIGYEQYF. CDR3 nucleotide sequence: TGTGCCAGCAGCTTAGGAAAAGGGAGGATAGGCTACGAGCAGTACTTC. The full variable domain, completed using reference TRBV7-9 and TRBJ2-7, is DTGVSQNPRHKITKRGQNVTFRCDPISEHNRLYWYRQTLGQGPEFLTYFQNEAQLEKSRLLSDRFSAERPKGSFSTLEIQRTEQGDSAMYLCASSLGKGRIGYEQYFGPGTRLTVT.

This chain connects TRBV19 to TRBJ2-7; 8 nucleotides agree with TRBD2. The trim removed 3 bases at V and 6 bases at J, leaving 19 bases unmatched. This CDR3 contains 18 residues. Germline loops: CDR1 LNHDA, CDR2 SQIVND (reference sequence). The CDR3: CASSIKGREVRSPSEQYF. The CDR3 DNA is TGTGCCAGTAGTATTAAGGGGCGGGAGGTACGGTCTCCCTCCGAGCAGTACTTC.

The CDR3 reads CASSPTSGLRTQETQYF. The CDR3 DNA reads TGCGCCAGCAGTCCAACATCGGGACTCCGGACCCAAGAGACCCAGTACTTC. V is TRBV10-1 and J is TRBJ2-5; a weak D match, TRBD2 (6 bases). The germline V gene encodes CDR1 WNHNN and CDR2 SYGVQD (reference sequence). This CDR3 contains 17 residues. V was clipped by 5 bases and J by 1 base, with 20 bases between them.

The CDR3 loop reads CASSGGGQRSTDTQYF. Here the CDR3 DNA reads TGTGCCAGCTCCGGTGGGGGACAGCGAAGCACAGATACGCAGTATTTT. The V and J genes are TRBV18 and TRBJ2-3; 7 bases line up with TRBD1. V lost 6 bases and J lost 0; bases outside the gene matches: 9. CDR3 size: 16 residues. Germline V gene data show CDR1 as KGHSH and CDR2 as LQKENI.

The chain combines TRBV30 with TRBJ2-1; 8 bases are shared with TRBD2. The V gene's germline CDR1 is GTSNPN and CDR2 SVGIG (reference sequence). V lost 4 bases and J lost 2; bases outside the gene matches: 13. The CDR3 is 17 amino acids. The CDR3 reads CAWTNAGGSHPYNEQFF. CDR3 bases: TGTGCCTGGACCAACGCGGGAGGCTCCCATCCCTACAATGAGCAGTTCTTC.

The V and J genes are TRBV18 and TRBJ2-6; 7 nucleotides match TRBD1. CDR1 is KGHSH, CDR2 LQKENI, per germline. This CDR3 has 16 amino acids. The J segment lost 0 bases and the V segment lost 5 bases, leaving 4 bases of the junction unmatched. The CDR3 nucleotides are TGTGCCAGCTCAAGGACAGGAGACTCTGGGGCCAACGTCCTGACTTTC. Protein: CASSRTGDSGANVLTF.

In DNA, the CDR3 is TGTGCCAGCAGCGGACTAGCGGGAGTTTTAGATGAGCAGTTCTTC. Its translation: CASSGLAGVLDEQFF. The V call is TRBV2, the J call TRBJ2-1; 13 bases match TRBD2. There are 15 residues in the CDR3. J was trimmed by 8 bases and V by 6 bases; bases with no gene match: 7. Per the germline V gene, CDR1 is SNHLY and CDR2 is FYNNEI.

The chain joins TRBV12-3 or TRBV12-4 to TRBJ1-1; 8 bases align to TRBD1. V gave up 6 bases and J gave up 10 bases; unmatched junction bases: 10. CDR3 length equals 13 residues. The CDR3 region has the DNA TGTGCCAGCAGCCGGGACAGGTTACCGTCAGCTTTCTTT. Protein sequence: CASSRDRLPSAFF.

The genes are TRBV29-1 and TRBJ1-1; 7 bases are a match to TRBD1. Germline assignment: CDR1 SQVTM and CDR2 ANQGSEA. The CDR3 covers 14 residues. V shed 1 base, J shed 0 bases, and the junction held 2 bases outside the gene matches. CDR3 sequence reads: CSVEGGTVNTEAFF. As DNA, the CDR3 is TGCAGCGTTGAAGGGGGGACAGTGAACACTGAAGCTTTCTTT.

The chain combines TRBV9 with TRBJ1-2, with a weak D call TRBD1 (6 bases). The CDR3 has 17 residues. Germline V gene data show CDR1 as SGDLS and CDR2 as YYNGEE. V lost 4 bases and J lost 0, with 19 bases in between. CDR3 protein: CASSPLRRTVPNYGYTF. The CDR3, as DNA: TGTGCCAGCAGCCCTCTACGCAGGACAGTCCCTAACTATGGCTACACCTTC.

J is TRBJ2-1 and V is TRBV19; TRBD2 might be the D (6 bases). The CDR3 has 15 residues. Trimming took 7 bases from V and 4 from J, leaving 17 bases between them. CDR1 and CDR2 (germline): LNHDA, SQIVND (reference sequence). The CDR3 reads CASTEGLAPYNEQFF. The DNA for the CDR3 is TGTGCCAGTACCGAGGGCCTAGCGCCTTACAATGAGCAGTTCTTC.

J is TRBJ1-1 and V is TRBV10-3, with D unclear. V lost 10 bases and J 5 bases, leaving 17 bases between the germline ends. The CDR3 covers 13 residues. The V gene's germline CDR1 is ENHRY and CDR2 SYGVKD. The CDR3 spells CATTQVWATEAFF. The CDR3, as DNA: TGTGCCACAACCCAGGTATGGGCTACTGAAGCTTTCTTT.

The chain links TRBV7-3 to TRBJ2-1, with 8 bases aligning to TRBD2. Trimming took 4 bases from V and 5 from J; bases not matched to a gene: 4. Germline V lookup: CDR1 SGHTA, CDR2 FQGTGA. The CDR3 spans 14 residues. CDR3 amino acids: CASSSPGGDNEQFF. The CDR3, as DNA: TGTGCCAGCAGCTCACCGGGAGGGGACAATGAGCAGTTCTTC.

J is TRBJ2-5 and V is TRBV5-1; D gene unclear. With 3 bases removed from V and 4 bases from J, the gap between germline ends came to 22 bases. This CDR3 contains 17 residues. CDR1 and CDR2 from the germline V gene are SGHRS and YFSETQ. CDR3 loop: CASSSISSSAARETQYF. The CDR3, as DNA: TGCGCCAGCAGCTCCATAAGTAGTAGTGCGGCCCGAGAGACCCAGTACTTC.

The chain is built from TRBV2 and TRBJ1-3; D possibly corresponds to TRBD1 (5 bases). This CDR3 spans 15 amino acids. CDR1 is SNHLY, CDR2 FYNNEI, per germline. Trimming shortened V by 6 bases and J by 0 bases, and 12 bases separated the two germline ends. The DNA for the CDR3 is TGTGCCAGCAGGTGGGGGGGAGGCTCTGGAAACACCATATATTTT. Encoded protein: CASRWGGGSGNTIYF.

This clone was seen only once. The chain uses TRBV10-2 and TRBJ1-1; 7 bases align to TRBD1. The CDR3 runs to 15 residues. V was clipped by 0 bases and J by 7 bases; unmatched bases: 8. The germline CDR1 and CDR2 sequences are WSHSY and SAAADI. As DNA, the CDR3 is TGCGCCAGCAGTGAGTCGTTGGACTCAGGGGGTGAAGCTTTCTTT. The encoded protein is CASSESLDSGGEAFF.

The rearrangement joins TRBV7-8 to TRBJ2-4; D perhaps matches TRBD2 (5 bases). V dropped 2 bases and J dropped 1 base, with 6 bases sitting between them. CDR3 size: 14 residues. Germline lookup yields CDR1 SGHVS and CDR2 FQNEAQ. In DNA, the CDR3 is TGTGCCAGCAGCTTACGCGGGGCCAAAAACATTCAGTACTTC. This encodes CASSLRGAKNIQYF.

The chain links TRBV7-2 to TRBJ2-3, with 8 nucleotides matching TRBD2. Unmatched junction bases numbered 12, after V lost 5 bases and J lost 2 bases. Germline V CDR1 and CDR2: SGHTA, FQGNSA. This CDR3 has 17 amino acids. The CDR3 protein is CASSPDYLAGATDTQYF. The CDR3 nucleotides read TGTGCCAGCAGCCCCGACTACCTAGCGGGCGCCACAGATACGCAGTATTTT.

The rearrangement links TRBV28 to TRBJ2-3; maybe TRBD1 (5 bases). The V end lost 2 bases, the J end lost 1 base, and 10 bases lay between the germline ends. From germline, CDR1 is MDHEN and CDR2 SYDVKM. The CDR3 is made up of 15 amino acids. The CDR3 DNA follows: TGTGCCAGCAGTTTAGGGTCCAGGGGCACAGATACGCAGTATTTT. Translation gives CASSLGSRGTDTQYF. Together with reference TRBV28 and TRBJ2-3, the CDR3 gives the full variable domain: DVKVTQSSRYLVKRTGEKVFLECVQDMDHENMFWYRQDPGLGLRLIYFSYDVKMKEKGDIPEGYSVSREKKERFSLILESASTNQTSMYLCASSLGSRGTDTQYFGPGTRLTVL.

The chain links TRBV7-9 to TRBJ1-5; D is possibly TRBD1 (5 bases). The CDR3 loop spans 15 amino acids. Germline CDR1 and CDR2: SEHNR and FQNEAQ (reference sequence). Trimming removed 8 bases from V and 1 base from J, with 15 bases in between. The CDR3 protein is CASSPSSGSNQPQHF. The CDR3 nucleotides are TGTGCCAGCTCACCTTCTTCAGGGAGCAATCAGCCCCAGCATTTT. The full variable domain, with the rest looked up from reference TRBV7-9 and TRBJ1-5, is DTGVSQNPRHKITKRGQNVTFRCDPISEHNRLYWYRQTLGQGPEFLTYFQNEAQLEKSRLLSDRFSAERPKGSFSTLEIQRTEQGDSAMYLCASSPSSGSNQPQHFGDGTRLSIL.

This clone was counted only a few times. The genes are TRBV2 and TRBJ1-5, with 7 bases fitting TRBD1. The CDR3 sequence is 14 residues long. V lost 8 bases to trimming and J lost 4 bases; unmatched junction nucleotides: 8. Germline CDR1 SNHLY, CDR2 FYNNEI. CDR3 in amino acids: CASGGQTKNQPQHF. CDR3 nucleotide sequence: TGTGCCAGCGGGGGACAGACCAAGAATCAGCCCCAGCATTTT.

The rearrangement joins TRBV19 to TRBJ1-5; D possibly corresponds to TRBD1 (5 bases). Looked up from germline, CDR1 is LNHDA and CDR2 is SQIVND (reference sequence). This CDR3 is built from 15 residues. Trimming left V 7 bases short and J 6 bases short, with 19 bases between. The DNA for the CDR3 is TGTGCCAGTAAGGCAATGGGGGGGTCAGGTCAGCCCCAGCATTTT. It translates to CASKAMGGSGQPQHF.

The chain has TRBV7-6 and TRBJ1-4; D is possibly TRBD1 (6 bases). V was shortened by 1 base and J by 5 bases, with 11 bases between the two germline ends. The CDR3 is made up of 15 amino acids. CDR1 is SGHVS and CDR2 is FNYEAQ in the germline V gene. The CDR3 sequence: CASSLVQGRNEKLFF. In nucleotides, the CDR3 is TGTGCCAGCAGCTTAGTACAGGGAAGAAATGAAAAACTGTTTTTT.

The rearrangement joins TRBV10-3 to TRBJ1-6; D is possibly TRBD1 (6 bases). This CDR3 has 14 amino acids. Trimming took 2 bases from V and 7 from J, leaving 9 bases between them. Germline V lookup: CDR1 ENHRY, CDR2 SYGVKD. This CDR3 is CAISEAGGNSPLHF. CDR3 nucleotide sequence: TGTGCCATCAGTGAGGCGGGGGGCAATTCACCCCTCCACTTT.

This CDR3 reads CASSLGQSSYEQYF. CDR3 coding DNA: TGTGCCAGCTCACTTGGACAGAGCTCCTACGAGCAGTACTTC. The J gene is TRBJ2-7, the V gene TRBV18, with TRBD1 as a possible D gene (6 bases). The CDR3 is made up of 14 amino acids. In germline, CDR1 is KGHSH, CDR2 LQKENI. The germline V and J ends were trimmed by 4 bases and 0 bases, with 10 bases remaining between them.